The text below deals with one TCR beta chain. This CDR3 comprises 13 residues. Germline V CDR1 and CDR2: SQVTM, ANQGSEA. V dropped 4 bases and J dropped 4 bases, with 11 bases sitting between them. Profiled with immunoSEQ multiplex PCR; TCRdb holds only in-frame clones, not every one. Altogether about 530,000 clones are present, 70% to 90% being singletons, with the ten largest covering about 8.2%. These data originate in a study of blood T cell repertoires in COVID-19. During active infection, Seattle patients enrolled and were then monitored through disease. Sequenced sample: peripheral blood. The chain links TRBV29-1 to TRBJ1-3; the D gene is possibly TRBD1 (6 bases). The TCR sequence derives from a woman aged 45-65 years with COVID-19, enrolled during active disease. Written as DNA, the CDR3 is TGCAGCGTTGCTTCCCAGGGGGGAAACACCATATATTTT. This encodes CSVASQGGNTIYF.